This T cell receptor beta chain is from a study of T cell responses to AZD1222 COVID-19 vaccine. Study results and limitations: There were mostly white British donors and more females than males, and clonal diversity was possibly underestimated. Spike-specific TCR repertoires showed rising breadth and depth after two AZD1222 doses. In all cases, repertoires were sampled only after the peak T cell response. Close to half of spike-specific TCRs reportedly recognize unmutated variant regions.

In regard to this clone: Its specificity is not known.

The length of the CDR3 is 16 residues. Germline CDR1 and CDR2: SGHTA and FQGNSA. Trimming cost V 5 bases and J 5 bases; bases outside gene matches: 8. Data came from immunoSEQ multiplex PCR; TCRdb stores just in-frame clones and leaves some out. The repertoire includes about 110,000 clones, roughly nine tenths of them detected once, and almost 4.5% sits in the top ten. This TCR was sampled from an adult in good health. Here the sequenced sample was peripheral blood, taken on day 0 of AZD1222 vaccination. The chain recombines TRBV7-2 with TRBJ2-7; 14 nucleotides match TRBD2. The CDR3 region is CASSLEGTSGSNEQYF. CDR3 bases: TGTGCCAGCAGCCTAGAAGGGACTAGCGGGAGTAACGAGCAGTACTTC.